What follows describes a single T cell receptor (beta chain). This specimen belongs to a study of blood T cell repertoires in COVID-19. The participants were between roughly 18 and 90 years old and came from 24 US areas. Original processing notes: Amplification of reference gene primers provided the estimated nucleated cell counts. This table comes from immunoSEQ multiplex PCR, and its TCRdb copy is limited to in-frame clones, with some not included. The D gene and trimming were derived from the DNA, and the V and J assignments and clone size from that table. The sample holds under 200,000 clones, approximately 83% seen once. Trimming took 0 bases from V and 2 from J; bases not matched to a gene: 7. The V gene's germline CDR1 is ENHRY and CDR2 SYGVKD. The CDR3 runs to 17 residues.

Sequencing was carried out using PBMCs or T cells enriched from blood (not recorded which). V gene TRBV10-3 combines with J gene TRBJ1-1; 9 bases are a match to TRBD1. This receptor was obtained from a woman aged 55-69 years who had recovered from COVID-19. CDR3 sequence reads: CAISESETGQGNTEAFF. The CDR3 DNA reads as TGTGCCATCAGTGAGTCCGAAACGGGACAGGGAAACACTGAAGCTTTCTTT.